The clone carrying this T cell receptor beta chain was detected ten times or more. This entry is derived from a study of T-cell reconstitution after alpha-beta-depleted transplantation in children. Unique molecular identifiers were built into the TCRbeta library. TCRdb reprocessed the PCR reads via MiXCR and lists one record per CDR3 protein. The sample lists some 640,000 distinct CDR3 sequences; approximately 17% were seen once. This sequence was found in a human donor who donated a stem cell graft to a child with acute myeloid leukemia. This sample comprised PBMCs from the stem cell graft donor, obtained from the stem cell graft.

The CDR3, as DNA: TGTGCCAGCAGCCCAGGGGACTACATGAACACTGAAGCTTTCTTT. Translation gives CASSPGDYMNTEAFF. The chain is built from TRBV5-5 and TRBJ1-1, with D tentatively TRBD1 (6 bases). Trimming stripped 4 bases from V and 0 bases from J, with 13 bases between. This CDR3 is built from 15 residues. The germline V gene encodes CDR1 SGHKS and CDR2 YYEKEE (reference sequence).